The source of this T cell receptor beta chain is a study of blood T cell repertoires in COVID-19. J was trimmed by 8 bases and V by 2 bases; bases with no gene match: 2. The CDR3 length is 12 residues. Germline V gene sequence: CDR1 LNHDA, CDR2 SQIVND (reference sequence). This table comes from immunoSEQ multiplex PCR, and its TCRdb copy is limited to in-frame clones, with some not included. Of just under 65,000 clones in the sample, about 78% were seen once. The sequencing input was peripheral blood. This clonotype was sampled from a woman older than 75 with acute or convalescent COVID-19. V is TRBV19 and J is TRBJ1-2; TRBD1 agrees at 7 bases. CDR3 residues: CASSITGAGYTF. The CDR3 nucleotides read TGTGCCAGTAGTATAACAGGGGCGGGCTACACCTTC.